A single sample gave rise to the 15 T cell receptor beta chains below, sequenced in a study of T-cell reconstitution after alpha-beta-depleted transplantation in children. The TCRbeta library was prepared with unique molecular identifiers. Via MiXCR, TCRdb re-called the PCR reads, giving one row per CDR3 protein. The sample lists 300,000 or so distinct CDR3 sequences, 9.9% occurring once. The source material was PBMCs from the stem cell graft donor, sampled from the stem cell graft. These receptors were collected from a human donor who donated a stem cell graft to a child with SCID.

The chain recombines TRBV29-1 with TRBJ2-1; 10 nucleotides line up with TRBD2. The V and J ends lost 1 base and 7 bases, in that order; junction bases with no gene match: 4. The CDR3 is made up of 14 amino acids. CDR1 is SQVTM, CDR2 ANQGSEA, per germline. CDR3 amino acids: CSVEGLAGVNEQFF. The DNA of the CDR3 is TGCAGCGTTGAAGGCCTAGCGGGGGTGAATGAGCAGTTCTTC.

This clonotype was counted only a few times. The V and J genes are TRBV7-3 and TRBJ2-1, with TRBD2 matching over 7 bases. CDR3 length equals 14 residues. V lost 4 bases to trimming and J lost 6 bases; unmatched junction nucleotides: 6. CDR1 and CDR2 (germline): SGHTA, FQGTGA. CDR3 in DNA: TGTGCCAGCAGCTCCGGACTAGTATTCAATGAGCAGTTCTTC. This translates into CASSSGLVFNEQFF.

This clonotype was seen at least ten times. This rearrangement joins TRBV6-1 to TRBJ2-7; D is possibly TRBD1 or TRBD2 (5 bases each). V was trimmed by 4 bases and J by 2 bases, leaving 12 bases between them. The CDR3 contains 14 residues. The germline gives CDR1 MNHNS, CDR2 SASEGT. The chain's CDR3 is CASSGEGPTYEQYF. CDR3 sequence (DNA): TGTGCCAGCAGTGGAGAGGGGCCGACCTACGAGCAGTACTTC.

As regards this clonotype: One end of the junction is discordant with germline, which a read error may explain. The genes are TRBV7-2 and TRBJ2-5; no clear D. CDR3 length: 15 amino acids. Looked up from germline, CDR1 is SGHTA and CDR2 is FQGNSA. The CDR3 region has the DNA TGTGCCTGCAGCTTACCCCTACTATCGCGGGAGACCCAGTACTTC. It is translated as CACSLPLLSRETQYF.

This clonotype was picked up many times. This chain links TRBV7-8 with TRBJ1-5; no clear D gene. Trimming left V 5 bases short and J 4 bases short, with 12 bases between. In germline, CDR1 is SGHVS, CDR2 FQNEAQ. There are 14 residues in the CDR3. CDR3 loop: CASSADGLNQPQHF. CDR3 nucleotides: TGTGCCAGCAGCGCGGACGGCCTGAATCAGCCCCAGCATTTT.

At least ten counts were recorded for this clonotype. CDR3 nucleotide sequence: TGCGCCAGCAGCATGGACATTAACTATGGCTACACCTTC. It translates to CASSMDINYGYTF. The rearrangement joins TRBV5-1 to TRBJ1-2, with a possible D match to TRBD1 (5 bases). The germline V and J ends were trimmed by 4 bases and 1 base, with 8 bases remaining between them. There are 13 residues in the CDR3. Germline V gene sequence: CDR1 SGHRS, CDR2 YFSETQ.

In this sample, this clonotype turned up a few times. The chain has TRBV20-1 and TRBJ1-1, with 12 bases that match TRBD1. The V and J ends lost 5 bases and 9 bases, in that order; junction bases with no gene match: 10. Per the germline V gene, CDR1 is DFQATT and CDR2 is SNEGSKA (reference sequence). The CDR3 has 14 amino acids. This CDR3 reads CSAELGTGGTKAFF. DNA for the CDR3: TGCAGTGCTGAACTCGGGACAGGGGGCACAAAAGCTTTCTTT.

This clonotype appeared many times. This sequence joins TRBV5-1 and TRBJ2-1; tentative D call: TRBD2 (6 bases). V was pared by 0 bases and J by 0 bases, with 7 bases between. CDR1 and CDR2 (germline): SGHRS, YFSETQ. The CDR3 is 15 residues long. CDR3 in amino acids: CASSLGTTSYNEQFF. The CDR3 DNA reads as TGCGCCAGCAGCTTGGGGACTACCTCCTACAATGAGCAGTTCTTC.

The chain combines TRBV20-1 with TRBJ2-7; 8 bases line up with TRBD2. Germline V gives CDR1 DFQATT, CDR2 SNEGSKA (reference sequence). The V segment lost 6 bases and the J segment 7 bases; nucleotides outside the gene matches: 5. The CDR3 has 11 residues. DNA of the CDR3: TGCAGTGCAACGGGGGGGCTAGAGCAGTACTTC. Translating gives CSATGGLEQYF.

This clonotype occurred a few times. The chain joins TRBV7-8 to TRBJ1-2; D unclear. V was shortened by 1 base and J by 2 bases, with 5 bases between the two germline ends. Germline assignment: CDR1 SGHVS and CDR2 FQNEAQ. The CDR3 contains 13 residues. The CDR3 sequence is CASSLVSNYGYTF. In DNA form, the CDR3 reads TGTGCCAGCAGCTTAGTGTCCAACTATGGCTACACCTTC.

The rearrangement uses TRBV2 and TRBJ2-1; TRBD2 agrees at 15 bases. Germline CDR1 is SNHLY and CDR2 is FYNNEI. V shed 11 bases and J 0 bases; nucleotides not matched to a gene: 8. The CDR3 length is 17 residues. CDR3 protein: CAFRGLAGGSSYNEQFF. The CDR3 DNA sequence: TGTGCCTTCAGGGGACTAGCGGGGGGAAGCTCCTACAATGAGCAGTTCTTC.

The table lists this clonotype with many counts. The chain is built from TRBV12-3 or TRBV12-4 and TRBJ2-7; 10 bases align to TRBD1. V dropped 6 bases and J dropped 2; count of bases not matched to a gene: 7. This CDR3 has 15 amino acids. In nucleotides, the CDR3 is TGTGCCAGCAGAACGGCGGGACAGGGGCCCTACGAGCAGTACTTC. This codes for CASRTAGQGPYEQYF.

The chain uses TRBV12-3 or TRBV12-4 and TRBJ2-7, with D tentatively TRBD1 (6 bases). This CDR3 region has 16 residues. Deletions cut 3 bases from V and 0 bases from J, with 15 bases between. DNA of the CDR3: TGTGCCAGCAGTTTCCCCTCCGGGACAAACTCCTACGAGCAGTACTTC. It is translated as CASSFPSGTNSYEQYF.

The table lists this clonotype with a few counts. The chain combines TRBV10-3 with TRBJ1-1; TRBD1 might be the D (6 bases). Trimming stripped 6 bases from V and 4 bases from J, with 15 bases between. Looked up from germline, CDR1 is ENHRY and CDR2 is SYGVKD. This CDR3 has 14 amino acids. DNA of the CDR3: TGTGCCATCAGAGGAACAGGGTTTGGCACTGAAGCTTTCTTT. Its translation: CAIRGTGFGTEAFF.

About this clonotype itself: The germline gene is not matched at one end of the junction; a read error may be the cause. The chain employs TRBV15 and TRBJ2-3; TRBD2 aligns across 14 bases. Germline CDR1 is LNHNV and CDR2 is YYDKDF (reference sequence). This CDR3 contains 18 residues. For the CDR3, the DNA is TGTGCCAACAGCAGAGATTTAGGACTAGCGGGGGGCGCAGATACGCAGTATTTT. Its protein product is CANSRDLGLAGGADTQYF.